This TCR beta chain was observed in a study of radiation and T cells in renal cell carcinoma. Time point reported: blood 2 weeks post-SBRT. Treatment specified: 15 Gy SBRT to primary tumor, nephrectomy 4 weeks later. The tumor was a clear cell renal cell carcinoma. A few counts support this clone. The CDR3 has 12 residues. Germline V gene lookup returns CDR1 SEHNR and CDR2 FQNEAQ (reference sequence). V gave up 11 bases and J gave up 3 bases, with 10 bases separating them. Produced via immunoSEQ multiplex PCR; TCRdb's table is partial and in-frame only. The table records approximately 120,000 clones, around 80% of them present only once.

The rearrangement links TRBV7-9 to TRBJ1-4, with D tentatively TRBD1 (5 bases). The sequence came from a man aged 50 to 59 with renal cell carcinoma. Sample: blood, taken from a patient whose treatment included radiotherapy and nephrectomy. The chain's CDR3 is CAVGGANEKLFF. DNA of the CDR3: TGTGCCGTTGGAGGGGCTAATGAAAAACTGTTTTTT.